Following are 3 T cell receptor beta chains from one sample sequenced in a study of OX40 agonist ivuxolimab in advanced cancers. Clones were read by immunoSEQ multiplex PCR, and TCRdb kept only the in-frame ones, dropping some. This table holds approximately 91,000 clones, just over 85% found once. The specimen comprised CD4+ or CD8+ T cells sorted from blood, sampled in a trial of the OX40 agonist ivuxolimab. These receptor sequences come from an adult with an advanced solid tumor such as melanoma, head and neck, liver or kidney cancer.

The genes are TRBV7-9 and TRBJ1-6; D ambiguous. Germline V gene sequence: CDR1 SEHNR, CDR2 FQNEAQ (reference sequence). There are 17 residues in the CDR3. Trimming removed 4 bases from V and 0 bases from J, with 13 bases in between. CDR3 in amino acids: CASSSTALSSYNSPLHF. The CDR3 DNA reads as TGTGCCAGCAGCTCGACGGCCCTAAGCTCCTATAATTCACCCCTCCACTTT.

V gene TRBV18 combines with J gene TRBJ2-5; D may match TRBD1 or TRBD2 (5 bases each). The CDR3 is made up of 16 amino acids. Germline-derived CDR1 and CDR2 are KGHSH and LQKENI. V lost 4 bases and J 4 bases, leaving 19 bases between the germline ends. CDR3 residues: CASSRTRYEGRETQYF. In nucleotides, the CDR3 is TGTGCCAGCTCACGGACTCGTTATGAGGGGCGAGAGACCCAGTACTTC.

The chain recombines TRBV5-4 with TRBJ1-3; tentatively, D is TRBD1 (5 bases). The V end lost 4 bases, the J end lost 0 bases, and 11 bases lay between the germline ends. CDR3 length: 15 residues. CDR1 is SGHNT, CDR2 YYREEE, per germline (reference sequence). The CDR3 DNA sequence: TGTGCCAGCAGCGCCGACAGTGGCTCTGGAAACACCATATATTTT. Translating it yields CASSADSGSGNTIYF.